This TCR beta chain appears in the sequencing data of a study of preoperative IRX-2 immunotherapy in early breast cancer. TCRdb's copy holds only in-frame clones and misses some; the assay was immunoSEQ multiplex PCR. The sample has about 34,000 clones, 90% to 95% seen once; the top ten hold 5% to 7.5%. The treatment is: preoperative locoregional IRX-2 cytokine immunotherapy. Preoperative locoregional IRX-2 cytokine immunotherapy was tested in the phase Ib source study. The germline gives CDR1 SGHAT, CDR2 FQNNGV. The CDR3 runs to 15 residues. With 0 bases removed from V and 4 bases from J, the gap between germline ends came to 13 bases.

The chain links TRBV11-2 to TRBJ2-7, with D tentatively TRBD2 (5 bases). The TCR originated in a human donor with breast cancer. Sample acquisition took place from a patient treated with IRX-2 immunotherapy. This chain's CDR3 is CASSLDLSGWYEQYF. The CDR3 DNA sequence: TGTGCCAGCAGCTTAGATTTATCGGGATGGTACGAGCAGTACTTC.